Each of the 14 T cell receptor beta chains below was sequenced from the same sample in a study of blood T cell repertoires in COVID-19. Using immunoSEQ multiplex PCR, the repertoire was profiled, and TCRdb retains in-frame clones only, with some absent. Here the sample spans 140,000 or so clones, 80% to 85% being singletons. Sample: peripheral blood. The receptors stem from a human donor in a cohort sampled during active COVID-19.

The chain combines TRBV7-6 with TRBJ1-3, with no clear D. Deletions cut 5 bases from V and 0 bases from J, with 14 bases between. Germline V lookup: CDR1 SGHVS, CDR2 FNYEAQ. The CDR3 contains 16 residues. CDR3 region: CASSPHGRGSGNTIYF. The CDR3 DNA reads as TGTGCCAGCAGCCCGCATGGCCGGGGCTCTGGAAACACCATATATTTT.

V and J are TRBV29-1 and TRBJ2-2; 8 nucleotides match TRBD1. Germline trimming cut 6 bases from V and 5 bases from J; bases unmatched to any gene: 11. The CDR3 sequence is 15 residues long. The germline V gene encodes CDR1 SQVTM and CDR2 ANQGSEA. CDR3 protein: CSVPTAGGWTGELFF. The CDR3 DNA sequence: TGCAGCGTGCCCACGGCAGGGGGCTGGACCGGGGAGCTGTTTTTT.

V gene TRBV6-5 combines with J gene TRBJ1-1; D is possibly TRBD1 (6 bases). Germline V gene sequence: CDR1 MNHEY, CDR2 SVGAGI. The V and J ends lost 5 bases and 5 bases respectively, with 15 bases between them. The CDR3 loop spans 14 amino acids. The CDR3 DNA sequence: TGTGCCAGCAGTCGAGGGGGGGGGCGGACTGAAGCTTTCTTT. Translation gives CASSRGGGRTEAFF.

V gene TRBV11-2 combines with J gene TRBJ2-7; maybe TRBD1 (6 bases). The CDR3 sequence is 12 residues long. Germline loops: CDR1 SGHAT, CDR2 FQNNGV. Trimming took off 3 bases at V and 6 bases at J, with 9 bases between the two ends. The CDR3 DNA follows: TGTGCCAGCAGCTTTAAGGGGGTCGAGCAGTACTTC. Translated: CASSFKGVEQYF.

The chain links TRBV15 to TRBJ1-5; 8 bases match TRBD1. V was pared by 5 bases and J by 7 bases, with 7 bases of the junction left unmatched. This CDR3 contains 14 residues. In germline, CDR1 is LNHNV, CDR2 YYDKDF (reference sequence). CDR3 protein: CATSGGQGSQPQHF. CDR3 DNA: TGTGCCACCAGCGGCGGACAGGGAAGCCAGCCCCAGCATTTT.

This clone has just a few counts. The CDR3 DNA reads TGTGCCAGCAAGACAGGGGGAGGTTCACCCCTCCACTTT. The encoded protein is CASKTGGGSPLHF. This rearrangement joins TRBV5-5 to TRBJ1-6; 9 nucleotides line up with TRBD1. The CDR3 has 13 amino acids. CDR1 and CDR2 from the germline V gene are SGHKS and YYEKEE (reference sequence). V trimming: 6 bases; J trimming: 9 bases; junction bases outside the gene matches: 4.

The chain has TRBV27 and TRBJ2-5; 10 bases align to TRBD1. The junction had 9 bases not matched to a gene; V was cut back by 9 bases and J by 5 bases. The CDR3 sequence is 14 residues long. CDR1 is MNHEY, CDR2 SMNVEV, per germline (reference sequence). CDR3 coding DNA: TGTGCCAGTCGCGCGACAGGGGGCGAGGAGACCCAGTACTTC. Its translation: CASRATGGEETQYF.

This chain connects TRBV11-2 to TRBJ2-5, with 9 positions matching TRBD2. The J segment lost 5 bases and the V segment lost 0 bases, leaving 7 bases of the junction unmatched. Germline-derived CDR1 and CDR2 are SGHAT and FQNNGV. The CDR3 is made up of 16 amino acids. CDR3 protein: CASSLDRAGGRETQYF. The CDR3 coding sequence is TGTGCCAGCAGCTTAGATCGAGCGGGGGGCCGTGAGACCCAGTACTTC.

The chain links TRBV9 to TRBJ1-1; D might be TRBD1 (5 bases). From germline, CDR1 is SGDLS and CDR2 YYNGEE. Trimming cost V 2 bases and J 3 bases, with 11 bases left between them. The CDR3 totals 14 residues. The CDR3 nucleotides read TGTGCCAGCAGCGTCGTGGAGGGGTACACTGAAGCTTTCTTT. This translates into CASSVVEGYTEAFF.

The chain links TRBV27 to TRBJ2-5, with 8 bases aligning to TRBD2. The CDR3 loop spans 18 amino acids. V lost 2 bases to trimming and J lost 4 bases; unmatched junction nucleotides: 15. From germline, CDR1 is MNHEY and CDR2 SMNVEV (reference sequence). This CDR3 reads CASSLGLAGSVLGETQYF. For the CDR3, the DNA is TGTGCCAGCAGTTTAGGGCTAGCGGGCTCGGTTTTAGGAGAGACCCAGTACTTC.

The J gene is TRBJ1-1, the V gene TRBV5-1, with 9 bases aligning to TRBD1. V gave up 2 bases and J gave up 10 bases; unmatched junction bases: 6. Germline V lookup: CDR1 SGHRS, CDR2 YFSETQ. This CDR3 spans 13 amino acids. Here the CDR3 reads CASSFGGTGTAFF. CDR3 coding DNA: TGCGCCAGCAGCTTCGGGGGGACAGGGACAGCTTTCTTT. Variable domain in full (rest from reference TRBV5-1 and TRBJ1-1): KAGVTQTPRYLIKTRGQQVTLSCSPISGHRSVSWYQQTPGQGLQFLFEYFSETQRNKGNFPGRFSGRQFSNSRSEMNVSTLELGDSALYLCASSFGGTGTAFFGQGTRLTVV.

This sequence joins TRBV7-2 and TRBJ1-2; 12 bases fit TRBD1. V shed 0 bases and J 7 bases; nucleotides not matched to a gene: 9. The CDR3 runs to 17 residues. Germline CDR1 SGHTA, CDR2 FQGNSA. Here the CDR3 reads CASSLASGTGGRSGYTF. In DNA form, the CDR3 reads TGTGCCAGCAGCTTAGCTTCCGGGACAGGGGGCAGGAGTGGCTACACCTTC.

V gene TRBV19 combines with J gene TRBJ1-2, with 7 bases identical to TRBD1. The CDR3 is made up of 12 amino acids. Germline trimming cut 4 bases from V and 8 bases from J; bases unmatched to any gene: 4. Germline lookup yields CDR1 LNHDA and CDR2 SQIVND (reference sequence). This CDR3 is CASSTGGVGYTF. The CDR3 DNA is TGTGCCAGTAGTACAGGGGGTGTCGGCTACACCTTC. The full variable domain, with the rest looked up from reference TRBV19 and TRBJ1-2, is DGGITQSPKYLFRKEGQNVTLSCEQNLNHDAMYWYRQDPGQGLRLIYYSQIVNDFQKGDIAEGYSVSREKKESFPLTVTSAQKNPTAFYLCASSTGGVGYTFGSGTRLTVV.

This chain links TRBV27 with TRBJ1-3; perhaps TRBD1 as D (5 bases). V dropped 0 bases and J dropped 4 bases, with 7 bases sitting between them. CDR1 is MNHEY, CDR2 SMNVEV, per germline (reference sequence). The CDR3 spans 14 residues. The CDR3 here is CASSLSGAGNTIYF. For the CDR3, the DNA is TGTGCCAGCAGTTTATCAGGGGCCGGAAACACCATATATTTT.